This is a list of T cell receptor beta chains from one sample in a study of blood T cell repertoires in COVID-19. Libraries were prepared by immunoSEQ multiplex PCR; TCRdb keeps only in-frame clonotypes and omits some of them. The sample carries under 40,000 clones, about 92% recorded once. Sequencing input: peripheral blood. Every receptor here comes from a male donor with active COVID-19. Both conserved end residues are part of each CDR3. The D gene is left open where the match is weak. Not all rows give a size; the values are once, few, many and, for expanded clones, a class.

j_call clone_size d_call v_call cdr3_nt cdr3_aa
TRBJ2-3 . TRBD2 TRBV5-4 TGTGCCAGCAGCATGACTAGCGGGGGGGCGGATACGCAGTATTTT CASSMTSGGADTQYF
TRBJ1-2 . TRBD1 TRBV7-2 TGTGCCAGCATAAAGGACAGGCCAGTCTATGGCTACACCTTC CASIKDRPVYGYTF
TRBJ2-7 . TRBD1 TRBV6-5 TGTGCCAGCAGTTACAGGACAGGGGGCCCCTACGAGCAGTACTTC CASSYRTGGPYEQYF
TRBJ2-5 . TRBD2 TRBV7-2 TGTGCCAGCAGCCTAGGACTAGCGGTCCAGACCCAGTACTTC CASSLGLAVQTQYF
TRBJ1-1 . . TRBV11-1 TGTGCCAGCAGCTTAGGGGAGGGAACTGAAGCTTTCTTT CASSLGEGTEAFF
TRBJ1-6 . . TRBV9 TGTGCCAGCAGCACAACAGGGAATTCACCCCTCCACTTT CASSTTGNSPLHF
TRBJ2-7 . TRBD1 TRBV5-3 TGTGCCAGAAGCCCAGGACCAAATTCGGGACAGGGAGACAACGAGCAGTACTTC CARSPGPNSGQGDNEQYF
TRBJ1-5 . . TRBV9 TGTGCCAGCAGCGTAGATGGGGCTAATCAGCCCCAGCATTTT CASSVDGANQPQHF
TRBJ2-1 once . TRBV6-4 TGTGCCAGCAGTGACTCCCTAGCACCCTACAATGAGCAGTTCTTC CASSDSLAPYNEQFF
TRBJ2-3 once TRBD2 TRBV4-3 TGCGCCAGCAGCCAAGGGTCTAGCGGGGGCGATACGCAGTATTTT CASSQGSSGGDTQYF
TRBJ1-1 . . TRBV29-1 TGCAGCGTTGACCAGGGATACACTGAAGCTTTCTTT CSVDQGYTEAFF
TRBJ2-3 . TRBD2 TRBV14 TGTGCCAGCAGCCTCCTAGGGAGGGCACGAACCCTCCCGGATACGCAGTATTTT CASSLLGRARTLPDTQYF
TRBJ2-7 large TRBD2 TRBV4-2 TGTGCCAGCAGCCAAACTAGCGGGGGCTCCTACGAGCAGTACTTC CASSQTSGGSYEQYF
TRBJ1-2 . TRBD1 TRBV30 TGTGCCTGGAGTGCACAGACAGGGCTTGGCTACACCTTC CAWSAQTGLGYTF
TRBJ1-3 . TRBD1 TRBV7-3 TGTGCCAGCAGCTTAACGGGAGGACAGGGCTCTGGAAACACCATATATTTT CASSLTGGQGSGNTIYF
TRBJ2-7 . TRBD2 TRBV29-1 TGCAGCGTTGGGGGAGGGTACTACGAGCAGTACTTC CSVGGGYYEQYF
TRBJ1-6 . TRBD1 TRBV9 TGTGCCAGCAGCGCCGGACAGGGAGTTCGATCACCCCTCCACTTT CASSAGQGVRSPLHF
TRBJ2-7 . . TRBV7-2 TGTGCCACCTCACTGACCTACGAGCAGTACTTC CATSLTYEQYF
TRBJ1-2 . . TRBV6-5 TGTGCCAGCAGTTACTCGGCTCAGAGGAACAACTATGGCTACACCTTC CASSYSAQRNNYGYTF
TRBJ1-1 . . TRBV21-1 TGTGCCAGCATCCTCAACGGGGTGCACATGAACACTGAAGCTTTCTTT CASILNGVHMNTEAFF
TRBJ1-1 . TRBD1 TRBV19 TGTGCCAGTAGTTCGGGACAGGGAACCATGAACACTGAAGCTTTCTTT CASSSGQGTMNTEAFF
TRBJ2-2 . . TRBV7-3 TGTGCCTCCTCCATGGGGCAGTCCGCCGGGGAGCTGTTTTTT CASSMGQSAGELFF
TRBJ1-6 once . TRBV11-2 TGTGCCAGCAGCTCCGGACAGAATAATTCACCCCTCCACTTT CASSSGQNNSPLHF
TRBJ1-1 . . TRBV18 TGTGCCAGCTCACCACCCGGGAGGGGGTCGATGGGCGACACTGAAGCTTTCTTT CASSPPGRGSMGDTEAFF
TRBJ1-5 few . TRBV19 TGTGCCAGTAGTCTACACGACAGAGTCAATCAGCCCCAGCATTTT CASSLHDRVNQPQHF
TRBJ1-6 . . TRBV29-1 TGCAGCGTCGGTCGGGATTTTAATTCACCCCTCCACTTT CSVGRDFNSPLHF
TRBJ1-2 . . TRBV12-5 TGTGCTAGTGGACCCCTGCAGGGGCTTAACTATGGCTACACCTTC CASGPLQGLNYGYTF
TRBJ2-1 . . TRBV18 TGTGCCAGCTCACCACAGACGGGGGGCCCCAATGAGCAGTTCTTC CASSPQTGGPNEQFF
TRBJ1-2 . . TRBV7-2 TGTGCCAGCAGCTTAGACCCCGCCTCAACTCTCTACACCTTC CASSLDPASTLYTF
TRBJ1-1 once . TRBV11-2 TGTGCCAGCACCTCCGGAGTAGGAGCTTTCTTT CASTSGVGAFF
TRBJ1-6 few TRBD1 TRBV5-4 TGTGCCAGCAGCTTAAGGGCTTCTGGGACAGTTAATTCACCCCTCCACTTT CASSLRASGTVNSPLHF
TRBJ2-5 . TRBD1 TRBV11-2 TGTGCCAGCAGAGTGACAGGGGGAGAGACCCAGTACTTC CASRVTGGETQYF
TRBJ2-3 few . TRBV10-3 TGTGCCATCAGCCAGGGGAGGGACACAGATACGCAGTATTTT CAISQGRDTDTQYF
TRBJ1-1 . . TRBV5-1 TGCGCCAGCAGCTTGGCAGGGGTCACTGAAGCTTTCTTT CASSLAGVTEAFF
TRBJ1-4 . TRBD1 TRBV14 TGTGCCAGCAGCCAATTGGTCTTTCGGACAGGGTACGAAAAACTGTTTTTT CASSQLVFRTGYEKLFF
TRBJ1-2 . TRBD1 TRBV4-1 TGCGCCAGCAGCCAAATGGGACAGGGGGGATACTATGGCTACACCTTC CASSQMGQGGYYGYTF
TRBJ1-1 . . TRBV7-2 TGTGCCAGCAGCTTAGGAACAGGAGGGGCTGAAGCTTTCTTT CASSLGTGGAEAFF